This T cell receptor (beta chain) was identified during a study of regulatory T cells in long-lasting Graves disease. Trimming shortened V by 6 bases and J by 0 bases, and 9 bases separated the two germline ends. This CDR3 is built from 14 residues. Germline V gene data show CDR1 as ENHRY and CDR2 as SYGVKD. Time point indicated: newly diagnosed GD, antithyroid drugs for less than 3 months. RNA extracted from PBMCs served as the sequencing template. This clonotype was counted a few times. Construction of the TCR beta libraries employed iRepertoire HTBI primers in conjunction with Arm-PCR of CDR3 regions. Using its own MiXCR run on the multiplex PCR reads, TCRdb lists one record per CDR3 protein. The data show 380,000 or so distinct CDR3 sequences, 15% to 20% seen once. These same data were also listed under a study on T cells in Graves' hyperthyroidism and ophthalmopathy.

Source: peripheral blood mononuclear cells (PBMCs), taken at new diagnosis, from a patient treated with antithyroid drugs. The sequence was obtained from a woman between 18 and 30 years old with Graves disease. This rearrangement joins TRBV10-3 to TRBJ1-3; D gene unclear. The CDR3 nucleotides read TGTGCCATCAGAGGTCTTGGCTCTGGAAACACCATATATTTT. Amino acid sequence: CAIRGLGSGNTIYF.